These 13 T cell receptor beta chains were sequenced from one sample in a study of cytomegalovirus exposure and HLA in healthy donors. The repertoire was sequenced with immunoSEQ multiplex PCR; TCRdb's copy has only in-frame clones and lacks some. The sample lists around 150,000 clones, approximately 93% occurring once. Sequencing was performed on PBMCs. All receptors derive from a man aged 18 to 29 in good health and CMV-seronegative.

The genes are TRBV19 and TRBJ1-1; D unclear. Per the germline V gene, CDR1 is LNHDA and CDR2 is SQIVND (reference sequence). The CDR3 runs to 13 residues. V lost 5 bases and J lost 1, with 8 bases in between. The CDR3 here is CASSGNANTEAFF. DNA of the CDR3: TGTGCCAGTAGTGGCAACGCGAACACTGAAGCTTTCTTT.

CDR3 nucleotides: TGTGCCAGCAGTCCATGGGGCAGCTACAATGAGCAGTTCTTC. It encodes CASSPWGSYNEQFF. The chain links TRBV25-1 to TRBJ2-1, with D possibly TRBD1 on 5 matching bases. CDR1 and CDR2 from the germline V gene are MGHDK and SYGVNS. The ends were cut back, 5 bases at V and 3 bases at J, with 11 bases in the middle. The CDR3 totals 14 residues. The full variable domain, completed using reference TRBV25-1 and TRBJ2-1, is EADIYQTPRYLVIGTGKKITLECSQTMGHDKMYWYQQDPGMELHLIHYSYGVNSTEKGDLSSESTVSRIRTEHFPLTLESARPSHTSQYLCASSPWGSYNEQFFGPGTRLTVL.

The chain uses TRBV5-1 and TRBJ2-7, with TRBD2 as a possible D gene (6 bases). The V and J ends lost 4 bases and 1 base respectively, with 21 bases between them. The CDR3 totals 17 residues. Germline lookup yields CDR1 SGHRS and CDR2 YFSETQ. CDR3 DNA: TGCGCCAGCAGCGCAGACAGAGTTATAGCGGCTTCCTACGAGCAGTACGTC. Its protein is CASSADRVIAASYEQYV.

This chain links TRBV19 with TRBJ2-3; 12 positions match TRBD2. CDR3 length equals 17 residues. Germline V CDR1 and CDR2: LNHDA, SQIVND (reference sequence). With V trimmed by 5 bases and J by 4 bases, 10 bases remained unmatched. CDR3 nucleotide sequence: TGTGCCAGTAGTTGGTCTAGCGGGAGGGCCTCCGCAGATACGCAGTATTTT. This sequence encodes CASSWSSGRASADTQYF.

The CDR3 bases are TGTGCCAGCGGGGAGATGAACACTGAAGCTTTCTTT. It codes for CASGEMNTEAFF. The chain combines TRBV2 with TRBJ1-1; no reliable D call. Germline CDR1 reads SNHLY; CDR2 reads FYNNEI. V lost 8 bases to trimming and J lost 0 bases, with 7 bases between them. This CDR3 region has 12 residues.

The chain links TRBV2 to TRBJ2-1; TRBD1 matches at 8 bases. The germline V gene encodes CDR1 SNHLY and CDR2 FYNNEI. Trimming removed 5 bases from V and 4 bases from J; junction bases left unmatched: 10. CDR3 length: 16 amino acids. CDR3: CASSRVGTGEYNEQFF. The CDR3 nucleotides are TGTGCCAGCAGTAGGGTAGGGACAGGAGAATACAATGAGCAGTTCTTC.

This clone was seen a single time. This chain uses TRBV5-8 with TRBJ1-1; D not resolved. The CDR3 runs to 15 residues. Trimming removed 0 bases from V and 4 bases from J, with 13 bases in between. Germline CDR1 is SGHTS and CDR2 is YDEGEE. The CDR3 reads CASSLARGYSTEAFF. CDR3 sequence (DNA): TGTGCCAGCAGCTTGGCCCGCGGGTACAGCACTGAAGCTTTCTTT.

This clone was found once. The genes are TRBV19 and TRBJ1-1, with D tentatively TRBD1 (6 bases). This CDR3 has 14 amino acids. V was shortened by 3 bases and J by 4 bases, with 12 bases between the two germline ends. Germline CDR1 reads LNHDA; CDR2 reads SQIVND (reference sequence). CDR3 nucleotides: TGTGCCAGTAGTATGGCAGGGGCGCCCACTGAAGCTTTCTTT. This gives the protein CASSMAGAPTEAFF.

The chain combines TRBV6-5 with TRBJ2-3, with 8 bases identical to TRBD2. Germline V CDR1 and CDR2: MNHEY, SVGAGI. J lost 5 bases, V lost 0 bases, and 4 bases had no gene match. This CDR3 region has 15 residues. The DNA of the CDR3 is TGTGCCAGCAGTTACTCTAGCGGGAACAGAGATACGCAGTATTTT. It is translated as CASSYSSGNRDTQYF.

The J gene is TRBJ2-1, the V gene TRBV7-2; 9 bases align to TRBD2. Unmatched junction bases numbered 18, after V lost 4 bases and J lost 8 bases. The CDR3 runs 18 residues. CDR1 is SGHTA, CDR2 FQGNSA, per germline. CDR3 amino acids: CASSSLPRLSGRRDEQFF. In nucleotides, the CDR3 is TGTGCCAGCAGCTCCCTCCCCCGACTTAGCGGGAGAAGGGATGAGCAGTTCTTC.

The chain uses TRBV25-1 and TRBJ2-5, with a tentative D call TRBD1 (6 bases). Germline lookup yields CDR1 MGHDK and CDR2 SYGVNS. CDR3 size: 14 residues. Trimming shortened V by 3 bases and J by 3 bases, and 11 bases separated the two germline ends. In DNA form, the CDR3 reads TGTGCCAGCAGTGACTTCGGGACAAAAGAGACCCAGTACTTC. Translated: CASSDFGTKETQYF.

The genes are TRBV23-1 and TRBJ2-7; 14 bases are a match to TRBD2. TRBV23-1 belongs to the ORF category, with a function that is uncertain. This CDR3 is 13 amino acids long. Trimming removed 7 bases from V and 8 bases from J; junction bases left unmatched: 4. CDR3 sequence: CASTGLAGAKQYV. DNA for the CDR3: TGCGCCAGCACGGGACTAGCGGGAGCTAAGCAGTACGTC.

This clone was detected only once. The chain employs TRBV4-1 and TRBJ1-1, with D perhaps matching TRBD1 (5 bases). Germline CDR1 is MGHRA and CDR2 is YSYEKL. V lost 1 base, J lost 0 bases, and 12 bases lay in between. The CDR3 has 16 residues. The CDR3 loop reads CASSQGWGGMNTEAFF. CDR3 sequence (DNA): TGCGCCAGCAGCCAAGGTTGGGGGGGGATGAACACTGAAGCTTTCTTT.